One sample yielded the 29 T cell receptor beta chains listed below, sequenced in a study of cytomegalovirus exposure and HLA in healthy donors (dated by TCRdb to 2016 to 2017). Library prep was done by the immunoSEQ multiplex PCR assay. A mixture of 60 forward primers for TCR Vbeta segments and 13 reverse primers for TCR Jbeta segments was used in the multiplex PCR. TCRdb stores this immuneACCESS table with in-frame sequences only. Part of the clones is absent; in the studies checked, under half of the shortfall reflects unresolved V genes, and no reason is known for the rest. Here the sample has 150,000 or so clones; more than 7.5% occur a single time. 1.5% to 2% of the sample is in the top ten clones. Sequencing was done on a sample of PBMCs. The receptor set was obtained from a man aged 50-59 years in good health and CMV-seronegative.

In this sample, this clone turned up a few times. The chain combines TRBV5-1 with TRBJ2-5; 12 nucleotides match TRBD1. Germline trimming cut 1 base from V and 3 bases from J; bases unmatched to any gene: 4. Germline V gene sequence: CDR1 SGHRS, CDR2 YFSETQ. The CDR3 is made up of 16 amino acids. This CDR3 reads CASSLLGTGGEETQYF. As DNA, the CDR3 is TGCGCCAGCAGCTTGTTGGGGACAGGGGGCGAAGAGACCCAGTACTTC.

As DNA, the CDR3 is TGTGCCAGCAGCTTGGAGACAGCGGGAGGCCTCAATGAGCAGTTCTTC. Translated: CASSLETAGGLNEQFF. V gene TRBV5-6 combines with J gene TRBJ2-1, with 9 bases that match TRBD2. The CDR3 is 16 residues long. CDR1 and CDR2 from the germline V gene are SGHDT and YYEEEE. Trimming at V came to 0 bases and at J to 6 bases, leaving 7 bases not matched to a gene.

This clone was seen a few times. CDR3 sequence (DNA): TGCGCCAGCAGCTTTACAGGGGGTCAGCCCCAGCATTTT. Translation gives CASSFTGGQPQHF. J is TRBJ1-5 and V is TRBV5-1; 8 bases line up with TRBD1. Germline CDR1 and CDR2: SGHRS and YFSETQ. The CDR3 sequence is 13 residues long. V trimming: 2 bases; J trimming: 6 bases; junction bases outside the gene matches: 1.

This clone was detected only once. The sample carries other DNA sequences with the same CDR3. This chain uses TRBV18 with TRBJ1-2; a weak D match, TRBD1 (5 bases). CDR3 size: 12 residues. Germline V lookup: CDR1 KGHSH, CDR2 LQKENI. V was clipped by 3 bases and J by 6 bases, with 8 bases between them. The chain's CDR3 is CASSPTGDGYTF. In DNA form, the CDR3 reads TGTGCCAGCTCACCCACGGGGGATGGCTACACCTTC.

The chain is built from TRBV7-2 and TRBJ1-5; D unresolved. The CDR3 runs to 15 residues. From germline, CDR1 is SGHTA and CDR2 FQGNSA. Trimming pared 5 bases from V and 2 bases from J, leaving 13 bases between. The CDR3 is CASSNYDGGNQPQHF. As DNA, the CDR3 is TGTGCCAGCAGCAATTATGACGGGGGCAATCAGCCCCAGCATTTT.

This clone was detected a few times. This chain connects TRBV2 to TRBJ1-5; TRBD1 matches at 7 bases. The CDR3 is 13 amino acids. Germline V gene sequence: CDR1 SNHLY, CDR2 FYNNEI. V was pared by 7 bases and J by 4 bases, with 4 bases of the junction left unmatched. The CDR3 sequence: CASILQGNQPQHF. The CDR3 DNA reads as TGTGCCAGCATCCTACAGGGGAATCAGCCCCAGCATTTT.

This clone was counted a few times. The gene calls are TRBV28 and TRBJ1-1, with D maybe TRBD1 (6 bases). CDR1 MDHEN and CDR2 SYDVKM come from the germline V gene. The CDR3 is 11 amino acids. V lost 2 bases and J 11 bases, leaving 9 bases between the germline ends. The CDR3 loop reads CASSLRGSAFF. The CDR3 nucleotides are TGTGCCAGCAGTTTAAGGGGGAGCGCTTTCTTT.

This clone came up a few times. The chain has TRBV7-3 and TRBJ2-7; 10 nucleotides line up with TRBD2. This CDR3 region has 14 residues. The junction had 5 bases not matched to a gene; V was cut back by 0 bases and J by 9 bases. CDR1 and CDR2 (germline): SGHTA, FQGTGA. The CDR3 DNA reads TGTGCCAGCAGCTTAACTCCTAGCGGGGGTAGGCAGTACTTC. Amino acids: CASSLTPSGGRQYF.

The gene calls are TRBV4-2 and TRBJ2-3, with 9 positions matching TRBD2. The V gene's germline CDR1 is LGHNA and CDR2 YNFKEQ. The CDR3 is made up of 16 amino acids. The V and J ends lost 1 base and 5 bases, in that order; junction bases with no gene match: 7. This chain's CDR3 is CASSQAHSGGGDTQYF. CDR3 coding DNA: TGTGCCAGCAGCCAAGCCCATAGCGGGGGAGGAGATACGCAGTATTTT.

This clone was seen a few times. V usage is TRBV2 and J usage is TRBJ1-2, with 9 bases matching TRBD1. The CDR3 contains 14 residues. V was pared by 4 bases and J by 2 bases, with 2 bases of the junction left unmatched. Germline V gives CDR1 SNHLY, CDR2 FYNNEI. The CDR3 protein is CASSVTGGNYGYTF. CDR3 in DNA: TGTGCCAGCAGTGTCACAGGGGGCAACTATGGCTACACCTTC.

This clone was seen only a few times. An end of the junction does not agree with germline; a read error may underlie this. J is TRBJ1-1 and V is TRBV9; D is unclear. The CDR3 contains 13 residues. CDR1 is SGDLS and CDR2 is YYNGEE in the germline V gene. CDR3 residues: CARSVSGATEAFF. The CDR3 coding sequence is TGTGCCAGAAGCGTATCGGGAGCCACTGAAGCTTTCTTT.

The chain has TRBV7-7 and TRBJ2-3, with D maybe TRBD2 (6 bases). CDR3 length: 15 residues. The ends were cut back, 1 base at V and 4 bases at J, with 12 bases in the middle. Germline loops: CDR1 SSHAT, CDR2 FNYEAQ (reference sequence). The CDR3 nucleotides are TGTGCCAGCAGCTTAGGGACTAACAAAGCAGATACGCAGTATTTT. Its protein is CASSLGTNKADTQYF.

This chain links TRBV28 with TRBJ2-7, with a weak D call TRBD1 (7 bases). Germline CDR1 is MDHEN and CDR2 is SYDVKM. V shed 8 bases and J shed 0 bases, with 14 bases lying between them. The CDR3 is made up of 14 amino acids. CDR3 loop: CASHAGGSSYEQYF. In DNA, the CDR3 is TGTGCCAGCCACGCAGGGGGGTCCTCCTACGAGCAGTACTTC.

The chain recombines TRBV6-6 with TRBJ2-1, with TRBD1 identical over 8 bases. V dropped 7 bases and J dropped 10; count of bases not matched to a gene: 12. Germline lookup yields CDR1 MNHNY and CDR2 SVGAGI (reference sequence). This CDR3 is built from 14 residues. CDR3 sequence: CASTGQGYFREQFF. CDR3 coding DNA: TGTGCCAGCACTGGACAGGGCTACTTTAGGGAGCAGTTCTTC.

This rearrangement joins TRBV9 to TRBJ1-2, with D perhaps matching TRBD1 (6 bases). The ends were cut back, 4 bases at V and 4 bases at J, with 14 bases in the middle. CDR1 SGDLS and CDR2 YYNGEE come from the germline V gene. The length of the CDR3 is 14 residues. The CDR3 nucleotides read TGTGCCAGCAGCTCAGGGGAGGGTGGCTATGGCTACACCTTC. Its protein product is CASSSGEGGYGYTF. The variable domain in full, completed from reference TRBV9 and TRBJ1-2, reads DSGVTQTPKHLITATGQRVTLRCSPRSGDLSVYWYQQSLDQGLQFLIQYYNGEERAKGNILERFSAQQFPDLHSELNLSSLELGDSALYFCASSSGEGGYGYTFGSGTRLTVV.

This clone came up a few times. The chain recombines TRBV6-1 with TRBJ1-3, with unresolved D. Germline-derived CDR1 and CDR2 are MNHNS and SASEGT. The V end lost 6 bases, the J end lost 0 bases, and 6 bases lay between the germline ends. The CDR3 runs to 13 residues. The CDR3 here is CASRVYSGNTIYF. The CDR3 nucleotides read TGTGCCAGCAGAGTCTACTCTGGAAACACCATATATTTT.

In the case of this clone: The junction departs from germline at one end; a sequencing error may be responsible. The J gene is TRBJ1-2, the V gene TRBV7-9; D is unresolved. Germline assignment: CDR1 SEHNR and CDR2 FQNEAQ (reference sequence). This CDR3 has 13 residues. CDR3 in DNA: TGTGCCAGCAGCGGTCGGGTCGACTATTGCTACACCTTC. Amino acid sequence: CASSGRVDYCYTF.

The table lists this clone with a few counts. The chain joins TRBV5-5 to TRBJ1-1; tentatively, D is TRBD1 (6 bases). This CDR3 contains 18 residues. Trimming pared 1 base from V and 0 bases from J, leaving 19 bases between. Germline assignment: CDR1 SGHKS and CDR2 YYEKEE (reference sequence). CDR3 nucleotide sequence: TGTGCCAGCAGCTTGAATTCGTTGGGACAAACTTTGAACACTGAAGCTTTCTTT. Translated, it gives CASSLNSLGQTLNTEAFF.

This clone was picked up a small number of times. V gene TRBV7-2 combines with J gene TRBJ1-5, with unresolved D. The CDR3 has 12 residues. Germline V gene sequence: CDR1 SGHTA, CDR2 FQGNSA. With 3 bases removed from V and 6 bases from J, the gap between germline ends came to 6 bases. CDR3 sequence: CASSFPGQPQHF. CDR3 bases: TGTGCCAGCAGCTTTCCGGGTCAGCCCCAGCATTTT.

The chain is built from TRBV2 and TRBJ2-7; 9 bases are shared with TRBD2. J was trimmed by 3 bases and V by 8 bases; bases with no gene match: 5. Looked up from germline, CDR1 is SNHLY and CDR2 is FYNNEI. This CDR3 has 13 amino acids. The DNA for the CDR3 is TGTGCCAGCGGGGGACTAGCCCTCTACGAGCAGTACTTC. Translated, it gives CASGGLALYEQYF.

The sample holds a few counts of this clone. This chain connects TRBV4-2 to TRBJ2-1; 14 bases map to TRBD2. V lost 3 bases, J lost 6 bases, and 1 base stayed unmatched. CDR1 and CDR2 (germline): LGHNA, YNFKEQ. This CDR3 comprises 15 residues. This CDR3 is CASSQTSGGANEQFF. The CDR3 DNA reads TGTGCCAGCAGCCAGACTAGCGGGGGGGCCAATGAGCAGTTCTTC.

The gene calls are TRBV6-1 and TRBJ1-3; D is ambiguous. CDR3 length: 13 residues. Trimming left V 8 bases short and J 2 bases short, with 10 bases between. CDR1 is MNHNS, CDR2 SASEGT, per germline. The CDR3 loop is CASRGKAGNTIYF. CDR3 sequence (DNA): TGTGCCAGCCGAGGGAAGGCTGGAAACACCATATATTTT.

This chain uses TRBV5-1 with TRBJ1-1, with 9 bases identical to TRBD1. The CDR3 covers 15 residues. Germline assignment: CDR1 SGHRS and CDR2 YFSETQ. The ends lost 4 bases at V and 1 base at J; junction bases unmatched: 5. The CDR3 reads CASSRWDRANTEAFF. The CDR3 nucleotides read TGCGCCAGCAGCAGATGGGACAGGGCGAACACTGAAGCTTTCTTT.

Only a few counts were recorded for this clone. The chain joins TRBV11-3 to TRBJ2-7, with D perhaps matching TRBD2 (5 bases). V lost 3 bases and J 0 bases, leaving 12 bases between the germline ends. This CDR3 spans 15 amino acids. Germline V gene lookup returns CDR1 SGHNT and CDR2 YENEEA. The CDR3 is CASSFPDGISYEQYF. CDR3 nucleotide sequence: TGTGCCAGCAGCTTCCCGGACGGGATCTCCTACGAGCAGTACTTC.

The rearrangement uses TRBV4-1 and TRBJ2-1; D is unclear. The V gene lost 4 bases and the J gene lost 5 bases, with 15 bases spanning the gap. The CDR3 sequence is 15 residues long. The V gene's germline CDR1 is MGHRA and CDR2 YSYEKL. The CDR3 DNA follows: TGCGCCAGCAGCCGGTCGAGTTTACCACACAATGAGCAGTTCTTC. It translates to CASSRSSLPHNEQFF.

This clone appeared a few times. The CDR3 does not end in the conserved phenylalanine or tryptophan, so this is likely a read error. The DNA is omitted, as the CDR3 cannot be located on it reliably, and the CDR3 follows TCRdb's listing. The chain combines TRBV11-3 with TRBJ2-7; TRBD2 is the table's D call, not checked against the DNA. Ends included, the CDR3 has 12 residues. The germline CDR1 and CDR2 sequences are SGHNT and YENEEA. This chain's CDR3 is CASSLGHAGVKP.

DNA of the CDR3: TGCGCCAGCAGCCCCGGGACAGGGTATTTTTACGAGCAGTACTTC. It yields the protein CASSPGTGYFYEQYF. V is TRBV5-1 and J is TRBJ2-7, with 9 bases lining up with TRBD1. V lost 4 bases and J lost 4; bases outside the gene matches: 9. The CDR3 is 15 residues long. CDR1 is SGHRS, CDR2 YFSETQ, per germline.

This chain uses TRBV7-2 with TRBJ1-2; 7 bases are a match to TRBD1. The CDR3 length is 15 residues. Losses at the gene ends were 5 bases for V and 2 bases for J; bases not matched to a gene: 8. The V gene's germline CDR1 is SGHTA and CDR2 FQGNSA. CDR3 nucleotides: TGTGCCAGCAGCCCAGGGACAGACAGCAACTATGGCTACACCTTC. It specifies CASSPGTDSNYGYTF. The full variable domain, completed using reference TRBV7-2 and TRBJ1-2, is GAGVSQSPSNKVTEKGKDVELRCDPISGHTALYWYRQSLGQGLEFLIYFQGNSAPDKSGLPSDRFSAERTGGSVSTLTIQRTQQEDSAVYLCASSPGTDSNYGYTFGSGTRLTVV.

This clone was seen more than once but under ten times. This rearrangement joins TRBV29-1 to TRBJ1-2, with 9 bases matching TRBD1. The CDR3 sequence is 14 residues long. The V gene end was trimmed by 5 bases and the J gene end by 2 bases; junction bases not matched to a gene: 6. Looked up from germline, CDR1 is SQVTM and CDR2 is ANQGSEA. The CDR3 DNA reads as TGCAGCGTTCGCCGGACAGGGGCAAACTATGGCTACACCTTC. It is translated as CSVRRTGANYGYTF.